This paragraph covers one T cell receptor beta chain sequence. Germline values: CDR1 SGHVS, CDR2 FQNEAQ. CDR3 size: 16 residues. Trimming took off 4 bases at V and 6 bases at J, with 20 bases between the two ends. The sample originates from a study of blood T cell repertoires in COVID-19. At the level of the study: Sites across the United States, Italy and Spain contributed samples from acute and convalescent COVID-19.

The repertoire was sequenced with immunoSEQ multiplex PCR; TCRdb's copy has only in-frame clones and lacks some. This repertoire shows around 140,000 clones, roughly 80% found once; its top ten account for roughly 3.6%. This TCR was sampled from a man between 65 and 80 years old who had recovered from COVID-19. This chain uses TRBV7-8 with TRBJ2-3; the D is unclear. The sequenced sample consisted of peripheral blood. The CDR3 region has the DNA TGTGCCAGCAGCTCCCACCAAGCGTCCTCTAGGGATACGCAGTATTTT. It specifies CASSSHQASSRDTQYF.